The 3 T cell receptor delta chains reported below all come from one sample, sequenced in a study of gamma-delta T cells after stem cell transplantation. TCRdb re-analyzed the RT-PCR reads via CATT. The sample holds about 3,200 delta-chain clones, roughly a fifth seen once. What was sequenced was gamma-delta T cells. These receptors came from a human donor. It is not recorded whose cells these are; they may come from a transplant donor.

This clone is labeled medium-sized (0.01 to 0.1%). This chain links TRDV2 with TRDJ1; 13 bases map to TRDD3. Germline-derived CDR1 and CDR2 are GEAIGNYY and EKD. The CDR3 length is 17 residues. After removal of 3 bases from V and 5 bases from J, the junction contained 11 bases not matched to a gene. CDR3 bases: TGTGCCTGTGACTCCTTACTGGGGGATACGCTGGTAGATAAACTCATCTTT. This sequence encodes CACDSLLGDTLVDKLIF.

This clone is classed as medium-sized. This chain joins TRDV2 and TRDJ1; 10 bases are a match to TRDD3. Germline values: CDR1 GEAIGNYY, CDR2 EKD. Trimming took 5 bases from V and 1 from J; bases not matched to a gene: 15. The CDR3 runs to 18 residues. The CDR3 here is CACVPVSLGDSSTDKLIF. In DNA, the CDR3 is TGTGCCTGTGTCCCGGTGTCTCTGGGGGATAGTTCCACCGATAAACTCATCTTT.

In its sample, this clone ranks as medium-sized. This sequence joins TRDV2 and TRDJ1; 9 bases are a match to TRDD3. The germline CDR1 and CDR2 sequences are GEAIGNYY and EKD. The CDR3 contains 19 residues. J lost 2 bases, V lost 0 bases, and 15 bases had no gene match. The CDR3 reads CACDTGFLRGYADTDKLIF. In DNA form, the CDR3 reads TGTGCCTGTGACACCGGCTTCTTAAGGGGATACGCGGATACCGATAAACTCATCTTT.